This section outlines one T cell receptor beta chain sequence together with its context. Its specificity is unknown. Germline CDR1 is SGHTA and CDR2 is FQGNSA. The CDR3 totals 13 residues. The authors built TCR beta libraries using iRepertoire HTBI primers and Arm-PCR of CDR3 regions. Authors' data handling: Throughout the samples, researchers identified around 65 TRBV and around 15 TRBJ segments. TCRdb ran MiXCR on the multiplex PCR reads and lists one entry per CDR3 protein. Clone size and V and J calls follow TCRdb, not the original study. The sample has 650,000 to 700,000 distinct CDR3 sequences, 25% to 35% seen once. The data belong to a study of regulatory T cells in long-lasting Graves disease. Noted time point: persistent/refractory GD, antithyroid drugs over 5 years with positive TRAb. The TCR library was made from RNA that had been extracted from PBMCs in TRIzol. Study results and caveats: Public clonotype sharing was higher in persistent than newly diagnosed patients. It was in persistent disease that TRBV28, TRBJ1-2 and TRBJ2-5 were favored. Results may be inaccurate due to the small sample size.

The sequence derives from a female donor with Graves disease. The sample here was peripheral blood mononuclear cells (PBMCs), taken when the disease was refractory, from a patient treated with antithyroid drugs. V and J are TRBV7-2 and TRBJ2-4; D unclear. The tail of the sequence fits TRBJ2-1 better, so the J call may be wrong. The CDR3 protein is CASSPTYYNEQFF. For the CDR3, the DNA is TGTGCCAGCAGCCCGACATACTACAATGAGCAGTTCTTC.